This TCR beta chain was identified during a study of shared clonotypes between healthy human individuals. About the study: The donor pool was made up of a couple of women and a few men aged 18 to 49. Plates per donor: three CD4 naive, three CD4 memory, two CD8 naive, one CD8 memory. Study findings and constraints: Tissues were not sampled, only blood, and their repertoires likely differ.

Per sorted-subset replicate PCR, input was 150 to 250 ng DNA, representing about 29,000 T cell genomes. TCRdb's table, derived via immunoSEQ multiplex PCR, lists solely in-frame clones and lacks some. The sample lists some 1 million clones, about 70% occurring once. The sample holds one count of this clone. The antigen is not known. The receptor was derived from a man younger than 35 in good health. The specimen sequenced was memory CD4+ T cells sorted from blood. The subset here: CD45RA-negative fraction.

The CDR3 DNA sequence: TGTGCCAGTAGTAGACAACGGGGGGAGCTGTTTTTT. Its translation: CASSRQRGELFF. The chain recombines TRBV19 with TRBJ2-2; D gene uncertain. CDR1 LNHDA and CDR2 SQIVND come from the germline V gene (reference sequence). The V and J ends lost 4 bases and 8 bases respectively, with 8 bases between them. This CDR3 has 12 residues.